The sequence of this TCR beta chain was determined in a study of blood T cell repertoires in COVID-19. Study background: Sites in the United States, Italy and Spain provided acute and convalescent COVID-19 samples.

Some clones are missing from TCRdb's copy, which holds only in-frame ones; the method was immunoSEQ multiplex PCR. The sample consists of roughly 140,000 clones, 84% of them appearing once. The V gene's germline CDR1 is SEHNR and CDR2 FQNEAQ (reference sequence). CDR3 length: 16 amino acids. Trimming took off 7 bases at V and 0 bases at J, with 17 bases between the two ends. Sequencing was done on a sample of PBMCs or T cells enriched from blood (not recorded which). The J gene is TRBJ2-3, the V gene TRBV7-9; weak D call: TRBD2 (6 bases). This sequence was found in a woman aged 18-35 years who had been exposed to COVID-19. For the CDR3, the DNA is TGTGCCAGCACCTACGGCCCCAGCGGGAGCACAGATACGCAGTATTTT. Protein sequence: CASTYGPSGSTDTQYF.